Presented here are 28 T cell receptor beta chains from one specimen sequenced in a study of OX40 agonist ivuxolimab in advanced cancers. Generated by immunoSEQ multiplex PCR, the TCRdb table keeps only in-frame clones and is missing some. The sample yields approximately 99,000 clones, approximately 93% seen once. This specimen was CD4+ or CD8+ T cells sorted from blood, taken in a trial of the OX40 agonist ivuxolimab. The source of these receptors is an adult with an advanced solid tumor such as melanoma, head and neck, liver or kidney cancer.

This clone was seen more than once but under ten times. The chain joins TRBV12-5 to TRBJ2-1; weak D call: TRBD2 (6 bases). The CDR3 runs to 15 residues. Looked up from germline, CDR1 is LGHNT and CDR2 is FRNRAP. Trimming left V 3 bases short and J 3 bases short, with 12 bases between. This CDR3 reads CASGLRGSLYNEQFF. DNA for the CDR3: TGTGCTAGTGGTTTACGGGGGTCTCTCTACAATGAGCAGTTCTTC.

The chain has TRBV4-1 and TRBJ1-5; D not certain. The germline V and J ends were trimmed by 6 bases and 2 bases, with 11 bases remaining between them. The CDR3 sequence is 14 residues long. CDR1 is MGHRA and CDR2 is YSYEKL in the germline V gene. The CDR3 sequence is CASRMVGGNQPQHF. CDR3 in DNA: TGCGCCAGCAGAATGGTCGGTGGCAATCAGCCCCAGCATTTT.

The chain employs TRBV11-2 and TRBJ2-7; D is unclear. This CDR3 is built from 12 residues. Germline CDR1 and CDR2: SGHAT and FQNNGV. V shed 5 bases and J shed 4 bases, with 9 bases lying between them. CDR3 bases: TGTGCCAGCAGCCGCACCGGGTACGAGCAGTACTTC. Protein sequence: CASSRTGYEQYF.

The chain combines TRBV9 with TRBJ1-2; D is uncertain. The germline gives CDR1 SGDLS, CDR2 YYNGEE. V was cut by 0 bases and J by 7 bases, with 7 bases left in between. The CDR3 is made up of 12 amino acids. Here the CDR3 reads CASSVEEGGYTF. In nucleotides, the CDR3 is TGTGCCAGCAGCGTAGAGGAGGGTGGCTACACCTTC. Using reference TRBV9 and TRBJ1-2 for the parts outside the CDR3, the full variable domain is DSGVTQTPKHLITATGQRVTLRCSPRSGDLSVYWYQQSLDQGLQFLIQYYNGEERAKGNILERFSAQQFPDLHSELNLSSLELGDSALYFCASSVEEGGYTFGSGTRLTVV.

The chain combines TRBV15 with TRBJ1-5, with TRBD1 identical over 12 bases. After removal of 1 base from V and 7 bases from J, the junction contained 5 bases not matched to a gene. This CDR3 is 16 amino acids long. The V gene's germline CDR1 is LNHNV and CDR2 YYDKDF (reference sequence). DNA of the CDR3: TGTGCCACCAGCAGAGGGGACAGGGGGCTTGGGCAGCCCCAGCATTTT. As protein: CATSRGDRGLGQPQHF.

The J gene is TRBJ1-1, the V gene TRBV28; maybe TRBD1 (6 bases). With 4 bases removed from V and 1 base from J, the gap between germline ends came to 19 bases. Germline V gene data show CDR1 as MDHEN and CDR2 as SYDVKM. This CDR3 spans 17 amino acids. This chain's CDR3 is CASSWPSRGPGNTEAFF. DNA for the CDR3: TGTGCCAGCAGTTGGCCCTCCAGGGGCCCTGGGAACACTGAAGCTTTCTTT. Using reference TRBV28 and TRBJ1-1 for the parts outside the CDR3, the full variable domain is DVKVTQSSRYLVKRTGEKVFLECVQDMDHENMFWYRQDPGLGLRLIYFSYDVKMKEKGDIPEGYSVSREKKERFSLILESASTNQTSMYLCASSWPSRGPGNTEAFFGQGTRLTVV.

The rearrangement joins TRBV25-1 to TRBJ2-1; D is unclear. The CDR3 is made up of 15 amino acids. The V and J ends lost 3 bases and 5 bases respectively, with 14 bases between them. The V gene's germline CDR1 is MGHDK and CDR2 SYGVNS. The CDR3 spells CASSDLRRGNNEQFF. CDR3 in DNA: TGTGCCAGCAGTGACTTGAGGAGAGGAAACAATGAGCAGTTCTTC.

This chain connects TRBV6-5 to TRBJ2-5; weak D call: TRBD1 (5 bases). V dropped 6 bases and J dropped 5 bases, with 19 bases sitting between them. The germline CDR1 and CDR2 sequences are MNHEY and SVGAGI. The CDR3 runs to 15 residues. Written as DNA, the CDR3 is TGTGCCAGCAGCCCTCAACGACGGTCAGGGGAGACCCAGTACTTC. As protein: CASSPQRRSGETQYF.

The V and J genes are TRBV7-9 and TRBJ1-5; the D is unclear. The germline gives CDR1 SEHNR, CDR2 FQNEAQ (reference sequence). The ends were cut back, 5 bases at V and 5 bases at J, with 16 bases in the middle. The CDR3 is 15 amino acids. CDR3 sequence reads: CASSPEDWGDQPQHF. For the CDR3, the DNA is TGTGCCAGCAGCCCCGAGGACTGGGGAGATCAGCCCCAGCATTTT.

Worth noting for this clone: Additional DNA sequences in this sample encode the identical CDR3. This sequence joins TRBV28 and TRBJ1-5; D is uncertain. The length of the CDR3 is 14 residues. The germline V gene has CDR1 MDHEN and CDR2 SYDVKM. The V end lost 2 bases, the J end lost 1 base, and 6 bases lay between the germline ends. The CDR3 DNA sequence: TGTGCCAGCAGTTTAGGAGGGAGCAATCAGCCCCAGCATTTT. Protein: CASSLGGSNQPQHF. The full variable domain, its missing parts supplied by reference TRBV28 and TRBJ1-5, is DVKVTQSSRYLVKRTGEKVFLECVQDMDHENMFWYRQDPGLGLRLIYFSYDVKMKEKGDIPEGYSVSREKKERFSLILESASTNQTSMYLCASSLGGSNQPQHFGDGTRLSIL.

The V and J genes are TRBV6-5 and TRBJ1-5, with unresolved D. The CDR3 loop spans 13 amino acids. V was cut by 7 bases and J by 6 bases, with 13 bases left in between. Germline V gene data show CDR1 as MNHEY and CDR2 as SVGAGI. The CDR3 nucleotides are TGTGCCAGCACCCCGCCGGAGGGTCAGCCCCAGCATTTT. This gives the protein CASTPPEGQPQHF.

The chain uses TRBV5-1 and TRBJ1-2; maybe TRBD1 (6 bases). Trimming shortened V by 4 bases and J by 6 bases, and 13 bases separated the two germline ends. The CDR3 has 13 residues. The V gene's germline CDR1 is SGHRS and CDR2 YFSETQ. CDR3 region: CASSITGTDGYTF. The CDR3 DNA sequence: TGCGCCAGCAGCATTACAGGGACGGATGGCTACACCTTC.

CDR3 in amino acids: CASSLGYNEQFF. The CDR3 nucleotides read TGTGCCAGCAGTTTGGGATACAATGAGCAGTTCTTC. The chain joins TRBV27 to TRBJ2-1, with D unresolved. The CDR3 runs 12 residues. Germline V gives CDR1 MNHEY, CDR2 SMNVEV (reference sequence). The V gene lost 3 bases and the J gene lost 4 bases, with 4 bases spanning the gap.

This clone was counted a single time. The genes are TRBV6-5 and TRBJ2-7; D gene uncertain. This CDR3 has 11 amino acids. Germline CDR1 and CDR2: MNHEY and SVGAGI. Deletions cut 7 bases from V and 4 bases from J, with 8 bases between. In DNA form, the CDR3 reads TGTGCCAGCACCGGACCATACGAGCAGTACTTC. It codes for CASTGPYEQYF.

This chain connects TRBV15 to TRBJ2-1; D ambiguous. The length of the CDR3 is 16 residues. Between the trimmed V and J ends, which lost 1 base and 0 bases, there was a span of 10 bases. The V gene's germline CDR1 is LNHNV and CDR2 YYDKDF (reference sequence). The CDR3 DNA reads as TGTGCCACCAGCAGAGGACTCGCCAGCTCCTACAATGAGCAGTTCTTC. Its translation: CATSRGLASSYNEQFF.

This rearrangement joins TRBV5-1 to TRBJ2-5; D unclear. Gene TRBJ2-7 matches the end of the DNA better, so the J call may be wrong. The CDR3 has 14 amino acids. CDR1 is SGHRS and CDR2 is YFSETQ in the germline V gene. CDR3 nucleotides: TGCGCCAGCAGCTTGGAAGCGAGCTCCTACGAGCAGTACTTC. Its translation is CASSLEASSYEQYF.

V and J are TRBV28 and TRBJ2-5; TRBD1 might be the D (6 bases). Per the germline V gene, CDR1 is MDHEN and CDR2 is SYDVKM. V dropped 6 bases and J dropped 1 base, with 12 bases sitting between them. The CDR3 contains 14 residues. The CDR3 reads CASSRGQTQETQYF. The CDR3, as DNA: TGTGCCAGCAGCCGCGGACAGACCCAAGAGACCCAGTACTTC. Supplemented by reference TRBV28 and TRBJ2-5, the full variable domain reads DVKVTQSSRYLVKRTGEKVFLECVQDMDHENMFWYRQDPGLGLRLIYFSYDVKMKEKGDIPEGYSVSREKKERFSLILESASTNQTSMYLCASSRGQTQETQYFGPGTRLLVL.

V and J are TRBV5-1 and TRBJ2-1, with 10 bases identical to TRBD1. This CDR3 region has 15 residues. Germline V gene data show CDR1 as SGHRS and CDR2 as YFSETQ. V gave up 4 bases and J gave up 6 bases; unmatched junction bases: 7. The CDR3 reads CASSVDRGTANEQFF. DNA for the CDR3: TGCGCCAGCAGCGTGGACAGGGGGACCGCCAATGAGCAGTTCTTC.

V and J are TRBV7-9 and TRBJ2-3, with D possibly matching TRBD2 (5 bases). CDR3 size: 15 residues. Germline loops: CDR1 SEHNR, CDR2 FQNEAQ (reference sequence). V was trimmed by 3 bases and J by 1 base, leaving 11 bases between them. CDR3 DNA sequence: TGTGCCAGCAGCTTCAGCGGAGAAGGCACAGATACGCAGTATTTT. This codes for CASSFSGEGTDTQYF. The variable domain in full, completed from reference TRBV7-9 and TRBJ2-3, reads DTGVSQNPRHKITKRGQNVTFRCDPISEHNRLYWYRQTLGQGPEFLTYFQNEAQLEKSRLLSDRFSAERPKGSFSTLEIQRTEQGDSAMYLCASSFSGEGTDTQYFGPGTRLTVL.

This chain uses TRBV11-2 with TRBJ2-7; D unclear. This CDR3 region has 16 residues. In germline, CDR1 is SGHAT, CDR2 FQNNGV. Trimming shortened V by 5 bases and J by 3 bases, and 20 bases separated the two germline ends. DNA of the CDR3: TGTGCCAGCAGCCAGAGCCTTCGGACCGGCGACTACGAGCAGTACTTC. It is translated as CASSQSLRTGDYEQYF. The entire variable domain, with the rest obtained from reference TRBV11-2 and TRBJ2-7, is as follows: EAGVAQSPRYKIIEKRQSVAFWCNPISGHATLYWYQQILGQGPKLLIQFQNNGVVDDSQLPKDRFSAERLKGVDSTLKIQPAKLEDSAVYLCASSQSLRTGDYEQYFGPGTRLTVT.

The genes are TRBV7-3 and TRBJ1-2, with unresolved D. Germline V gene data show CDR1 as SGHTA and CDR2 as FQGTGA. The CDR3 consists of 14 residues. V was trimmed by 1 base and J by 8 bases, leaving 14 bases between them. DNA of the CDR3: TGTGCCAGCAGCTTAAATCCCGGTTGGAGGGGCTACACCTTC. Protein product: CASSLNPGWRGYTF.

The CDR3 DNA follows: TGTGCCAGCAGCCGGGGCCCCCAGGCAGGCAATCAGCCCCAGCATTTT. Amino acids: CASSRGPQAGNQPQHF. The chain couples TRBV4-2 to TRBJ1-5; tentative D call: TRBD1 (5 bases). Germline-derived CDR1 and CDR2 are LGHNA and YNFKEQ. V lost 4 bases and J lost 2, with 15 bases in between. The CDR3 extends over 16 amino acids.

This chain links TRBV7-2 with TRBJ2-1; D possibly matches TRBD1 or TRBD2 (5 bases each). Germline V gene sequence: CDR1 SGHTA, CDR2 FQGNSA. CDR3 size: 18 residues. V was trimmed by 2 bases and J by 4 bases, leaving 21 bases between them. CDR3 coding DNA: TGTGCCAGCAGCTTACGCTCCTTCGAGGGGTTGGTTTACAATGAGCAGTTCTTC. Its protein product is CASSLRSFEGLVYNEQFF.

This chain uses TRBV18 with TRBJ1-5; 7 bases align to TRBD1. J lost 0 bases, V lost 6 bases, and 5 bases had no gene match. The CDR3 totals 15 residues. CDR1 is KGHSH and CDR2 is LQKENI in the germline V gene. The CDR3 sequence: CASSPTGNSNQPQHF. In nucleotides, the CDR3 is TGTGCCAGCTCTCCGACAGGGAATAGCAATCAGCCCCAGCATTTT.

This clone was recorded once. The genes are TRBV4-3 and TRBJ1-1, with D uncertain. The CDR3 sequence is 15 residues long. Trimming pared 1 base from V and 1 base from J, leaving 10 bases between. Germline CDR1 is LGHNA and CDR2 is YSLEER. Written as DNA, the CDR3 is TGCGCCAGCAGCCAAGCCTCGTTGGGGAACACTGAAGCTTTCTTT. It codes for CASSQASLGNTEAFF.

The chain employs TRBV6-5 and TRBJ2-7, with no clear D. There are 15 residues in the CDR3. V dropped 4 bases and J dropped 0 bases, with 13 bases sitting between them. Germline V CDR1 and CDR2: MNHEY, SVGAGI. The CDR3 reads CASSSTRTYSYEQYF. CDR3 nucleotide sequence: TGTGCCAGCAGTTCGACTCGGACCTACTCCTACGAGCAGTACTTC.

The CDR3 bases are TGTGCCACCAGCAGAGCCCAGGGGGCGGTCTACGAGCAGTACTTC. Translated: CATSRAQGAVYEQYF. J is TRBJ2-7 and V is TRBV15, with 8 bases aligning to TRBD1. This CDR3 region has 15 residues. The germline V gene encodes CDR1 LNHNV and CDR2 YYDKDF (reference sequence). V dropped 1 base and J dropped 3; count of bases not matched to a gene: 5.

The CDR3 sequence is CASSQGGTTNEKLFF. Written as DNA, the CDR3 is TGTGCCAGCAGCCAGGGGGGGACAACTAATGAAAAACTGTTTTTT. The chain couples TRBV9 to TRBJ1-4; 7 nucleotides agree with TRBD1. Trimming cost V 4 bases and J 0 bases; bases outside gene matches: 3. CDR1 and CDR2 from the germline V gene are SGDLS and YYNGEE. This CDR3 spans 15 amino acids.